Below are 21 T cell receptor beta chains sequenced from a single sample in a study of T cells in Graves' hyperthyroidism and ophthalmopathy. RNA transcripts gave rise to amplified TCR beta CDR3 regions. With the HTBI primer set, the TCR CDR3 went through a first round of RT-PCR. MiXCR was run by TCRdb on the multiplex PCR reads, yielding one entry per CDR3 protein. Among a few hundred thousand distinct CDR3 sequences, more than 15% were seen once, and the ten largest hold roughly 50%. The sequenced material came from blood. These receptors were obtained from a woman aged 60-75 years with Graves' ophthalmopathy.

This clonotype was seen many times. The chain carries TRBV7-3 and TRBJ2-2; 7 bases agree with TRBD2. CDR3 size: 13 residues. Losses at the gene ends were 11 bases for V and 5 bases for J; bases not matched to a gene: 8. Germline CDR1 reads SGHTA; CDR2 reads FQGTGA. The CDR3 loop reads CASSGEGTGELFF. The DNA of the CDR3 is TGTGCCTCCTCGGGGGAGGGAACCGGGGAGCTGTTTTTT.

The V and J genes are TRBV20-1 and TRBJ2-1; 14 bases match TRBD2. CDR3 size: 18 residues. In germline, CDR1 is DFQATT, CDR2 SNEGSKA (reference sequence). Germline trimming cut 3 bases from V and 0 bases from J; bases unmatched to any gene: 7. This chain's CDR3 is CSARGTSGGRSSYNEQFF. For the CDR3, the DNA is TGCAGTGCTAGGGGGACTAGCGGGGGCCGGAGCTCCTACAATGAGCAGTTCTTC.

Regarding this clonotype: Just one base apart from a much larger clone, this may be a read error. The chain employs TRBV6-2 or TRBV6-3 and TRBJ1-2; a weak D match, TRBD1 (6 bases). The CDR3 contains 16 residues. Germline V gene lookup returns CDR1 MNHEY and CDR2 SVGEGT. V was pared by 8 bases and J by 2 bases, with 21 bases between. Here the CDR3 reads CASGASTGTLNYGYTF. The DNA of the CDR3 is TGTGCCAGCGGGGCCTCAACCGGGACACTAAACTATGGCTACACCTTC.

This clonotype was found many times. V usage is TRBV5-1 and J usage is TRBJ1-3; no clear D. There are 13 residues in the CDR3. CDR1 and CDR2 from the germline V gene are SGHRS and YFSETQ. Trimming removed 4 bases at V and 0 bases at J, with 5 bases between. The CDR3 DNA sequence: TGCGCCAGCAGCCAGACCTCTGGAAACACCATATATTTT. It is translated as CASSQTSGNTIYF.

In its sample, this clonotype was seen many times. The CDR3 sequence: CASKPDTDTQYF. Written as DNA, the CDR3 is TGTGCCAGCAAACCAGACACAGATACGCAGTATTTT. J is TRBJ2-3 and V is TRBV2; D call uncertain. Germline V gives CDR1 SNHLY, CDR2 FYNNEI. This CDR3 is 12 amino acids long. Trimming pared 7 bases from V and 2 bases from J, leaving 7 bases between.

The genes are TRBV7-9 and TRBJ2-3; 9 bases are a match to TRBD2. The CDR3 extends over 16 amino acids. Germline V CDR1 and CDR2: SEHNR, FQNEAQ (reference sequence). Trimming took 3 bases from V and 3 from J; bases not matched to a gene: 7. CDR3: CASSFLAGRGTDTQYF. The CDR3 region has the DNA TGTGCCAGCAGCTTTCTAGCGGGGAGAGGGACAGATACGCAGTATTTT. Full variable domain (missing parts from reference TRBV7-9 and TRBJ2-3): DTGVSQNPRHKITKRGQNVTFRCDPISEHNRLYWYRQTLGQGPEFLTYFQNEAQLEKSRLLSDRFSAERPKGSFSTLEIQRTEQGDSAMYLCASSFLAGRGTDTQYFGPGTRLTVL.

This clonotype was seen ten or more times. This chain links TRBV20-1 with TRBJ1-2; D is undetermined. This CDR3 comprises 17 residues. Deletions cut 5 bases from V and 2 bases from J, with 24 bases between. CDR1 is DFQATT and CDR2 is SNEGSKA in the germline V gene (reference sequence). CDR3: CSAPLGPLGGDNYGYTF. The DNA of the CDR3 is TGCAGTGCTCCTCTCGGCCCCCTTGGAGGCGACAACTATGGCTACACCTTC.

The V gene is TRBV19, the J gene TRBJ2-1; D is perhaps TRBD1 (6 bases). This CDR3 has 14 amino acids. Trimming shortened V by 4 bases and J by 6 bases, and 13 bases separated the two germline ends. CDR1 is LNHDA and CDR2 is SQIVND in the germline V gene (reference sequence). For the CDR3, the DNA is TGTGCCAGTAGTACCAACAGGGCGCGCAATGAGCAGTTCTTC. The encoded protein is CASSTNRARNEQFF.

The gene calls are TRBV11-2 and TRBJ2-7; 8 bases line up with TRBD2. V lost 5 bases to trimming and J lost 5 bases; unmatched junction nucleotides: 11. The CDR3 is made up of 15 amino acids. CDR1 and CDR2 from the germline V gene are SGHAT and FQNNGV. CDR3 protein: CASSPRGGRIDEQYF. The CDR3, as DNA: TGTGCCAGCAGCCCCCGCGGCGGGAGGATCGACGAGCAGTACTTC.

Many counts were recorded for this clonotype. The chain uses TRBV20-1 and TRBJ2-3, with D possibly matching TRBD1 (6 bases). The germline V and J ends were trimmed by 0 bases and 0 bases, with 7 bases remaining between them. CDR1 and CDR2 from the germline V gene are DFQATT and SNEGSKA (reference sequence). CDR3 length: 14 residues. CDR3 DNA sequence: TGCAGTGCTAGAGAGGGGGCTAGCACAGATACGCAGTATTTT. Residues: CSAREGASTDTQYF.

The chain combines TRBV28 with TRBJ2-5; possible D gene TRBD2, 6 bases. The ends were cut back, 2 bases at V and 10 bases at J, with 23 bases in the middle. The CDR3 is made up of 16 amino acids. Germline CDR1 reads MDHEN; CDR2 reads SYDVKM. CDR3 nucleotides: TGTGCCAGCAGTTTACTACCCGGGACTGGGATGGGTGACCAGTACTTC. Protein: CASSLLPGTGMGDQYF.

This clonotype has more than one count but fewer than ten. A much more abundant neighbour one base away suggests this may be a read error. This rearrangement joins TRBV28 to TRBJ2-1, with TRBD2 as a possible D gene (6 bases). The CDR3 runs to 15 residues. CDR1 is MDHEN, CDR2 SYDVKM, per germline. The CDR3 DNA follows: TGTGCCGGCAGCATTCGGAGGGCCACCTACAATGAGCAGTTCTTC. This codes for CAGSIRRATYNEQFF.

This clonotype has a count of ten or more. The V gene is TRBV18, the J gene TRBJ1-4; no firm D call. CDR1 and CDR2 from the germline V gene are KGHSH and LQKENI. Trimming left V 0 bases short and J 7 bases short, with 9 bases between. CDR3 length equals 14 residues. CDR3 protein: CASSPPVAGEKLFF. The CDR3 DNA reads TGTGCCAGCTCACCACCGGTGGCTGGTGAAAAACTGTTTTTT.

The V gene is TRBV20-1, the J gene TRBJ1-2; tentatively, D is TRBD1 (5 bases). V shed 0 bases and J shed 9 bases, with 17 bases lying between them. CDR1 DFQATT and CDR2 SNEGSKA come from the germline V gene (reference sequence). The CDR3 sequence is 14 residues long. Here the CDR3 reads CSARDPGPRGSYTF. CDR3 nucleotides: TGCAGTGCTAGAGACCCGGGACCGAGAGGTAGCTACACCTTC.

This clonotype appeared many times. This chain joins TRBV10-2 and TRBJ2-3, with 11 bases identical to TRBD2. The CDR3 consists of 16 residues. Trimming removed 4 bases from V and 5 bases from J; junction bases left unmatched: 8. CDR1 WSHSY and CDR2 SAAADI come from the germline V gene. Here the CDR3 reads CASSVLAGGPLDTQYF. The CDR3 DNA reads TGCGCCAGCAGTGTCTTAGCGGGGGGGCCACTAGATACGCAGTATTTT.

The rearrangement links TRBV28 to TRBJ2-7; the D is unclear. Germline V CDR1 and CDR2: MDHEN, SYDVKM. The CDR3 sequence is 15 residues long. Trimming pared 10 bases from V and 2 bases from J, leaving 21 bases between. CDR3 nucleotides: TGTGCCACCGGTGCCCTCCAGCGAGATCCCTACGAGCAGTACTTC. As protein: CATGALQRDPYEQYF.

This clonotype was recorded at least ten times. V and J are TRBV20-1 and TRBJ2-7; maybe TRBD2 (6 bases). This CDR3 has 15 amino acids. Germline V gene data show CDR1 as DFQATT and CDR2 as SNEGSKA (reference sequence). V was clipped by 0 bases and J by 0 bases, with 12 bases between them. CDR3 nucleotide sequence: TGCAGTGCTAGAGATAGTCGGGAGAGCTCCTACGAGCAGTACTTC. Protein product: CSARDSRESSYEQYF.

Many counts were recorded for this clonotype. The chain has TRBV12-3 or TRBV12-4 and TRBJ1-6; D not certain. V lost 3 bases and J lost 10, with 10 bases in between. There are 13 residues in the CDR3. DNA of the CDR3: TGTGCCAGCAGTTTTGACCCCTTCTCACCCCTCCACTTT. It is translated as CASSFDPFSPLHF.

Ten or more counts support this clonotype. DNA for the CDR3: TGTGCCAGCAGCTTGGGGACAGGCCTTGAAGCTTTCTTT. Its translation: CASSLGTGLEAFF. V gene TRBV7-8 combines with J gene TRBJ1-1, with TRBD1 matching over 8 bases. The CDR3 runs 13 residues. The V segment lost 3 bases and the J segment 7 bases; nucleotides outside the gene matches: 4. Germline CDR1 SGHVS, CDR2 FQNEAQ. The whole variable domain, filled in from reference TRBV7-8 and TRBJ1-1, reads GAGVSQSPRYKVAKRGQDVALRCDPISGHVSLFWYQQALGQGPEFLTYFQNEAQLDKSGLPSDRFFAERPEGSVSTLKIQRTQQEDSAVYLCASSLGTGLEAFFGQGTRLTVV.

The rearrangement joins TRBV19 to TRBJ1-2, with D possibly being TRBD1 (5 bases). CDR1 LNHDA and CDR2 SQIVND come from the germline V gene (reference sequence). The length of the CDR3 is 17 residues. V lost 6 bases, J lost 4 bases, and 24 bases lay in between. The CDR3 reads CASSRLTPGLVGYGYTF. The CDR3 bases are TGTGCCAGTAGCCGTCTCACGCCGGGACTGGTGGGCTATGGCTACACCTTC.

This clonotype was recorded at least ten times. V usage is TRBV28 and J usage is TRBJ2-7; D is unclear. Deletions cut 4 bases from V and 7 bases from J, with 14 bases between. The CDR3 covers 13 residues. Germline V CDR1 and CDR2: MDHEN, SYDVKM. The CDR3 loop is CASSSGDNGEQYF. In nucleotides, the CDR3 is TGTGCCAGCAGTTCCGGAGATAATGGGGAGCAGTACTTC.